This paragraph covers one T cell receptor (beta chain) sequence. The sample belongs to a study of early T cells in non-severe SARS-CoV-2 infection. CDR1 is SEHNR, CDR2 FQNEAQ, per germline (reference sequence). CDR3 size: 13 residues. The V and J ends lost 5 bases and 12 bases respectively, with 17 bases between them. Attachment of unique molecular identifiers to individual cDNA molecules was performed. Via MiXCR, TCRdb re-called the 5' RACE reads, giving one row per CDR3 protein. The data contain tens of thousands of distinct CDR3 sequences, under 11% of them singletons. This chain uses TRBV7-9 with TRBJ2-1, with TRBD2 as a possible D gene (5 bases). This TCR came from an adult who was a healthcare worker with PCR-confirmed SARS-CoV-2 infection or an uninfected control (not recorded which). The sample consisted of whole blood, taken at baseline. CDR3 nucleotide sequence: TGTGCCAGCAGCGTACCCCCCCAGCGGATGCAGTTCTTC. This translates into CASSVPPQRMQFF. The whole variable domain, remainder taken from reference TRBV7-9 and TRBJ2-1, is DTGVSQNPRHKITKRGQNVTFRCDPISEHNRLYWYRQTLGQGPEFLTYFQNEAQLEKSRLLSDRFSAERPKGSFSTLEIQRTEQGDSAMYLCASSVPPQRMQFFGPGTRLTVL.